This TCR beta chain was recovered during a study of T cells after yellow fever vaccination. On the study more broadly: Fractions with few cells were prepared using SMART-Seq v4 Ultra Low Input. Points from the study as a whole: Post-booster samples contained most primary-vaccination clones (just under 98% CD4, less than 90% CD8). FACS-sorted repertoires could contain abundant clonotypes contaminating from the bulk population.

The CDR3 is 13 residues long. Germline CDR1 DFQATT, CDR2 SNEGSKA (reference sequence). V was shortened by 1 base and J by 5 bases, with 11 bases between the two germline ends. This clonotype was seen many times. Its antigen is currently unknown. Template switching by 5'RACE produced TCR cDNA, adding a universal primer site and UMIs. From the 5' RACE reads, TCRdb called clonotypes with MiXCR, one entry per CDR3 protein. The data contain some 340,000 distinct CDR3 sequences, 4.1% of them singletons. The specimen comprised PBMCs, sampled 5 days after the yellow fever booster vaccination. The genes are TRBV20-1 and TRBJ2-5, with D perhaps being TRBD1 or TRBD2 (5 bases each). This TCR was sampled from a man between 18 and 29 years old who received the YFV17D yellow fever vaccine. CDR3 DNA: TGCAGTGCTAGAGTCGGGGCTCTGGAGACCCAGTACTTC. Protein: CSARVGALETQYF.